The source of this T cell receptor beta chain is a study of post-analysis software for immune sequencing data. The study, taken as a whole, reports: Controls' normalized Chao1 diversity significantly exceeded that of multiple sclerosis patients. F-measure co-clustering was strong for batch-matched samples.

This clonotype has more than one count but fewer than ten. Antigen specificity is unknown. Prepared libraries of TCR beta cDNA carried unique molecular identifiers. A single record per CDR3 protein comes from TCRdb applying MiXCR to the PCR reads. The table includes hundreds of thousands of distinct CDR3 sequences, 25% to 30% detected once. This TCR came from a girl aged 10 to 17 with multiple sclerosis. Sequencing used blood.

The CDR3 coding sequence is TGCGCCAGCAGCCAAGATCCGGGCGGGCCACTCTCCTACGAGCAGTACTTC. This codes for CASSQDPGGPLSYEQYF. The chain combines TRBV4-3 with TRBJ2-7, with D perhaps TRBD2 (5 bases). Germline assignment: CDR1 LGHNA and CDR2 YSLEER. CDR3 length: 17 residues. V shed 0 bases and J shed 0 bases, with 15 bases lying between them.